Sequencing of this T cell receptor (beta chain) was carried out in a study of OX40 agonist ivuxolimab in advanced cancers. Germline V gene sequence: CDR1 MNHNY, CDR2 SVGAGI (reference sequence). The CDR3 covers 16 residues. The junction had 7 bases not matched to a gene; V was cut back by 2 bases and J by 4 bases. TCRdb's copy holds only in-frame clones and misses some; the assay was immunoSEQ multiplex PCR. This table holds tens of thousands of clones, around four fifths found once. Whole-study findings and limits: Antigen specificity was not determined for the expanded peripheral T cells. Among some nonresponders, normalized T-cell clonal expansion was also low.

The count of this clone is one. The antigen is unknown. This specimen consisted of CD4+ or CD8+ T cells sorted from blood, obtained in a trial of the OX40 agonist ivuxolimab. The chain employs TRBV6-6 and TRBJ1-5; 8 bases align to TRBD1. The sequence derives from an adult with an advanced solid tumor such as melanoma, head and neck, liver or kidney cancer. The CDR3 spells CASSYPGQGANQPQHF. The DNA for the CDR3 is TGTGCCAGCAGTTACCCTGGACAGGGCGCTAATCAGCCCCAGCATTTT.